The clone carrying this T cell receptor delta chain ranks as large. The ends were cut back, 0 bases at V and 0 bases at J, with 10 bases in the middle. The CDR3 totals 15 residues. Germline V CDR1 and CDR2: GEAIGNYY, EKD. The data derive from a study of gamma-delta chains in newborns, infants, children. On the study more broadly: Polyclonal expansion of innate γδ T cells after birth follows microbial exposure.

TCRdb re-identified clones in the reads via CATT. The sample includes about 3,800 delta-chain clones, roughly 4.5% of them seen just once. The sequence derives from a child who was a newborn, infant or young child, either healthy, febrile or measles-vaccinated (not recorded which). Specimen: blood. The rearrangement uses TRDV2 and TRDJ1; D is unresolved. In DNA form, the CDR3 reads TGTGCCTGTGACACCGTGGATCGGTACACCGATAAACTCATCTTT. This gives the protein CACDTVDRYTDKLIF.